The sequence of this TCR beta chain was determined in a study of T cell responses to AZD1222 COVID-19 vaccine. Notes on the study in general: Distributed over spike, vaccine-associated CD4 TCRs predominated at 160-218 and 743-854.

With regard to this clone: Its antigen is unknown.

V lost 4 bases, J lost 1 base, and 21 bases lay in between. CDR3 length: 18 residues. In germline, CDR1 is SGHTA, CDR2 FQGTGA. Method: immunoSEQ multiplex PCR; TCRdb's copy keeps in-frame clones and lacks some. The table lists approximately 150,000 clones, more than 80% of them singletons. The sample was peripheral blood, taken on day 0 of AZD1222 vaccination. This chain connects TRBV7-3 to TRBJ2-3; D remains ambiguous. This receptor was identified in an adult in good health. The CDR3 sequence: CASSSTPRLSTGTDTQYF. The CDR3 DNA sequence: TGTGCCAGCAGCTCCACCCCCCGACTTAGCACCGGCACAGATACGCAGTATTTT.